A selection of T cell receptor beta chains follows, all from one sample in a study of blood T cell repertoires in COVID-19. Measured with immunoSEQ multiplex PCR; TCRdb has only the in-frame clones, and not every one. This sample carries about 170,000 clones, about 83% of them seen once, and the ten largest clones take 2.5% to 3%. The sample consisted of peripheral blood. Source of these receptors: a woman aged 80 or older with COVID-19, enrolled during active disease. Each CDR3 is given with its conserved first and last residue. A D gene is named only where the DNA matches it firmly. Part of the rows lack a size; the others show once, few, many or a class for expanded clones.

D,length,size,V,J,CDR3,DNA
NA,17,NA,TRBV7-3,TRBJ2-3,CASSLSPGRTVGDTQYF,TGTGCCAGCAGCTTGAGTCCTGGGAGAACGGTGGGGGATACGCAGTATTTT
TRBD2,17,NA,TRBV7-7,TRBJ2-7,CASSLAESSGGFYEQYF,TGTGCCAGCAGCTTAGCGGAATCTAGCGGGGGTTTCTACGAGCAGTACTTC
TRBD1,14,NA,TRBV19,TRBJ2-5,CASSRTGGDKTQYF,TGTGCCAGTAGTAGGACAGGGGGCGATAAGACCCAGTACTTC
TRBD1,14,NA,TRBV10-3,TRBJ1-2,CAISGTGTAYGYTF,TGTGCCATCAGTGGGACCGGGACAGCATATGGCTACACCTTC
TRBD1,15,NA,TRBV19,TRBJ2-7,CASSMDDRGSYEQYF,TGTGCCAGTAGTATGGATGACAGGGGGTCCTACGAGCAGTACTTC
TRBD2,19,once,TRBV9,TRBJ2-1,CASSVVLAGGQSSYNEQFF,TGTGCCAGCAGCGTTGTCCTAGCGGGGGGCCAAAGCTCCTACAATGAGCAGTTCTTC
TRBD2,18,NA,TRBV13,TRBJ2-3,CASSQSLIAGTSTDTQYF,TGTGCCAGCAGCCAATCCCTTATAGCGGGCACTAGCACAGATACGCAGTATTTT
TRBD1,17,NA,TRBV12-5,TRBJ2-5,CASGFPPGTESQETQYF,TGTGCTAGTGGTTTCCCACCCGGGACAGAAAGCCAAGAGACCCAGTACTTC
NA,14,once,TRBV13,TRBJ2-1,CASSLNGQDIEQFF,TGTGCCAGCAGCTTAAATGGCCAGGACATTGAGCAGTTCTTC
NA,16,NA,TRBV28,TRBJ1-5,CASSLYGHSTNQPQHF,TGTGCCAGCAGTTTATACGGACACTCGACGAATCAGCCCCAGCATTTT
TRBD2,18,NA,TRBV4-2,TRBJ2-7,CASSLGLAGRQSSYEQYF,TGTGCCAGCAGCCTTGGACTAGCGGGGCGCCAGAGCTCCTACGAGCAGTACTTC
TRBD1,15,NA,TRBV9,TRBJ1-3,CASSVTGASGNTIYF,TGTGCCAGCAGCGTTACAGGGGCCTCTGGAAACACCATATATTTT
NA,15,NA,TRBV2,TRBJ1-4,CASSNLGATNEKLFF,TGTGCCAGCAGTAACCTGGGGGCTACTAATGAAAAACTGTTTTTT
NA,12,NA,TRBV6-1,TRBJ2-7,CASSSVTYEQYF,TGTGCCAGCAGTTCCGTTACTTACGAGCAGTACTTC
NA,15,NA,TRBV7-8,TRBJ2-7,CASSWLQGYGYEQYF,TGTGCCAGCAGCTGGTTACAGGGTTACGGCTACGAGCAGTACTTC
TRBD2,13,NA,TRBV27,TRBJ2-7,CASSLAGDREQYF,TGTGCCAGCAGTCTAGCGGGAGATCGCGAGCAGTACTTC
NA,13,once,TRBV19,TRBJ2-3,CASSILGADTQYF,TGTGCCAGTAGTATACTCGGGGCAGATACGCAGTATTTT
TRBD2,16,NA,TRBV19,TRBJ2-2,CASSGRARSNTGELFF,TGTGCCAGTAGTGGGAGGGCCAGGTCGAACACCGGGGAGCTGTTTTTT
NA,13,NA,TRBV18,TRBJ2-7,CASSPRQTYEQYF,TGTGCCAGCTCACCCCGACAGACCTACGAGCAGTACTTC
TRBD1,15,NA,TRBV6-6,TRBJ1-3,CASSPSGGSGNTIYF,TGTGCCAGCAGCCCGTCAGGGGGTTCTGGAAACACCATATATTTT
NA,13,NA,TRBV7-2,TRBJ1-1,CASSLGAGTEAFF,TGTGCCAGCAGCTTAGGGGCCGGCACTGAAGCTTTCTTT
NA,13,NA,TRBV5-4,TRBJ2-5,CASSFRQEETQYF,TGTGCCAGCAGCTTCCGACAGGAAGAGACCCAGTACTTC
NA,12,NA,TRBV18,TRBJ2-7,CASSPQTYEQYF,TGTGCCAGCTCACCCCAGACCTACGAGCAGTACTTC
NA,16,NA,TRBV7-3,TRBJ2-3,CASSLIPQVSTDTQYF,TGTGCCAGCAGCTTAATCCCACAGGTTAGCACAGATACGCAGTATTTT
TRBD1,15,NA,TRBV12-5,TRBJ1-2,CASGRAGGRSYGYTF,TGTGCTAGTGGCCGGGCAGGGGGGCGTAGCTATGGCTACACCTTC
NA,13,NA,TRBV29-1,TRBJ1-1,CSVFQGITGEAFF,TGCAGCGTTTTTCAGGGGATCACCGGTGAAGCTTTCTTT
TRBD2,16,NA,TRBV18,TRBJ2-1,CASSPPGREIMNEQFF,TGTGCCAGCTCACCACCGGGGCGGGAGATTATGAATGAGCAGTTCTTC
TRBD1,15,NA,TRBV28,TRBJ1-2,CASSLFTGGYYGYTF,TGTGCCAGCAGTTTATTTACAGGGGGCTACTATGGCTACACCTTC
NA,16,NA,TRBV6-2/TRBV6-3,TRBJ2-7,CASSYRKGRPSYEQYF,TGTGCCAGCAGTTACCGAAAAGGGAGGCCCTCCTACGAGCAGTACTTC
NA,16,NA,TRBV7-9,TRBJ1-5,CASSFATGTPSQPQHF,TGTGCCAGCAGCTTCGCTACGGGAACGCCAAGTCAGCCCCAGCATTTT
NA,14,NA,TRBV19,TRBJ1-2,CASSIREANYGYTF,TGTGCCAGTAGTATAAGAGAGGCCAACTATGGCTACACCTTC
NA,13,NA,TRBV11-1,TRBJ2-5,CASSLREGYLSYF,TGTGCCAGCAGCTTACGAGAGGGTTACCTCTCGTACTTC
NA,13,NA,TRBV7-2,TRBJ1-1,CASSLTGDTEAFF,TGTGCCAGCAGCCTCACAGGAGACACTGAAGCTTTCTTT
NA,16,once,TRBV18,TRBJ1-4,CASSPPPGQFNEKLFF,TGTGCCAGCTCACCACCGCCCGGACAGTTTAATGAAAAACTGTTTTTT
TRBD1,15,NA,TRBV19,TRBJ1-4,CASGTGGNRGEKLFF,TGTGCCAGTGGGACAGGGGGCAATCGGGGTGAAAAACTGTTTTTT
NA,13,NA,TRBV6-4,TRBJ2-1,CASSDSEDNEQFF,TGTGCCAGCAGTGACTCGGAGGACAATGAGCAGTTCTTC
TRBD2,17,NA,TRBV4-3,TRBJ2-7,CASSLTSGGPRNYEQYF,TGCGCCAGCAGCCTGACTAGCGGGGGCCCAAGGAACTACGAGCAGTACTTC
NA,18,NA,TRBV2,TRBJ2-3,CASPLADSRRGSTDTQYF,TGTGCCAGCCCTCTCGCGGACTCCCGACGGGGGAGCACAGATACGCAGTATTTT
NA,15,NA,TRBV10-3,TRBJ1-2,CAITAQELNGYGYTF,TGTGCCATCACGGCACAGGAACTAAACGGCTATGGCTACACCTTC
NA,17,NA,TRBV6-1,TRBJ1-5,CASSELPGLNSNQPQHF,TGTGCCAGCAGTGAACTGCCCGGACTAAATAGCAATCAGCCCCAGCATTTT
NA,13,NA,TRBV6-6,TRBJ2-5,CASNQDRKETQYF,TGTGCCAGCAACCAAGACAGGAAAGAGACCCAGTACTTC
NA,12,NA,TRBV18,TRBJ1-1,CASSPAGAEAFF,TGTGCCAGCTCACCAGCGGGGGCTGAAGCTTTCTTT
NA,13,NA,TRBV7-3,TRBJ2-1,CASSLQQDNEQFF,TGTGCCAGCAGCCTACAACAGGACAATGAGCAGTTCTTC
TRBD2,15,NA,TRBV27,TRBJ2-7,CASSGRLAGLYEQYF,TGTGCCAGCAGTGGGCGTCTAGCGGGGCTCTACGAGCAGTACTTC
TRBD2,18,NA,TRBV10-3,TRBJ2-7,CAISSGTSGRRRPYEQYF,TGTGCCATCAGTTCCGGGACTAGCGGGAGGAGGAGGCCCTACGAGCAGTACTTC
TRBD1,15,NA,TRBV7-8,TRBJ2-1,CASSLSAGGYNEQFF,TGTGCCAGCAGCTTATCTGCAGGGGGCTACAATGAGCAGTTCTTC
NA,11,NA,TRBV20-1,TRBJ2-5,CSASRGGTQYF,TGCAGTGCCTCGAGGGGGGGGACCCAGTACTTC
TRBD1,17,NA,TRBV10-2,TRBJ1-6,CASSEIPQGAVSSPLHF,TGCGCCAGCAGTGAGATTCCCCAGGGGGCGGTATCTTCACCCCTCCACTTT
TRBD1,14,NA,TRBV6-5,TRBJ1-1,CASRPGQANTEAFF,TGTGCCAGTAGGCCGGGACAGGCGAACACTGAAGCTTTCTTT
NA,13,NA,TRBV4-3,TRBJ1-1,CASRRQVNTEAFF,TGCGCCAGCAGGAGACAGGTGAACACTGAAGCTTTCTTT
TRBD1,15,NA,TRBV2,TRBJ2-3,CASSVDRGRTDTQYF,TGTGCCAGCAGTGTAGACAGGGGACGTACAGATACGCAGTATTTT
NA,15,NA,TRBV6-2/TRBV6-3,TRBJ2-7,CASSATGRGVYEQYF,TGTGCCAGCAGTGCCACCGGTCGAGGCGTCTACGAGCAGTACTTC
TRBD1,13,NA,TRBV6-6,TRBJ1-5,CASRTGNNQPQHF,TGTGCCAGCAGGACAGGGAACAATCAGCCCCAGCATTTT
NA,14,NA,TRBV4-3,TRBJ2-3,CASSQDVGTDTQYF,TGCGCCAGCAGCCAAGACGTAGGCACAGATACGCAGTATTTT
NA,15,NA,TRBV29-1,TRBJ1-1,CSVVRRGGRSAEAFF,TGCAGCGTTGTACGTCGGGGGGGACGGTCAGCTGAAGCTTTCTTT